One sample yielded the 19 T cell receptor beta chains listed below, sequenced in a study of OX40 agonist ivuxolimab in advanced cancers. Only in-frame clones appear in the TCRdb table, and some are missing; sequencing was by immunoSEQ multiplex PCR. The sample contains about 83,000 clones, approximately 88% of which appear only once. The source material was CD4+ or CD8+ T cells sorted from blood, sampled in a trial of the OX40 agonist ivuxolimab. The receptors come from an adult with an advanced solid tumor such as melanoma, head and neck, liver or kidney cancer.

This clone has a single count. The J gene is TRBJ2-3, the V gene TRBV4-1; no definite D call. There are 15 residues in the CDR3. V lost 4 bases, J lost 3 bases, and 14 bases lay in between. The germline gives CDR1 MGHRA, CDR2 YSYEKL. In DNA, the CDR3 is TGCGCCAGCAGCCCCCCGGTGGGGATAACAGATACGCAGTATTTT. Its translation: CASSPPVGITDTQYF.

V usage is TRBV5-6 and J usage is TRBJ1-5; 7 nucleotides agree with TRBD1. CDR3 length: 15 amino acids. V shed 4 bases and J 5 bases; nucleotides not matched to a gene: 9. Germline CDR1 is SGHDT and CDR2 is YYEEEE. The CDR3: CASSMGRQGYQPQHF. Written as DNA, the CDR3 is TGTGCCAGCAGCATGGGGAGACAGGGTTATCAGCCCCAGCATTTT.

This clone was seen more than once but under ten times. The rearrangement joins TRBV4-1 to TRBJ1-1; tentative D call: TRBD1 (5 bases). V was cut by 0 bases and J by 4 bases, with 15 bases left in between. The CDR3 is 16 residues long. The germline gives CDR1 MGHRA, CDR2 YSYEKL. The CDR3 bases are TGCGCCAGCAGCCAAGAAGTGGGGGTTCAGGGCACTGAAGCTTTCTTT. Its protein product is CASSQEVGVQGTEAFF.

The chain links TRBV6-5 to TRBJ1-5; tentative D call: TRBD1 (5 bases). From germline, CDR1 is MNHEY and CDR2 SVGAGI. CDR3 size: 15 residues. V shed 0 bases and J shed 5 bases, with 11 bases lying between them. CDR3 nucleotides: TGTGCCAGCAGTTACTCGTCAGCGGGGGATCAGCCCCAGCATTTT. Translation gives CASSYSSAGDQPQHF.

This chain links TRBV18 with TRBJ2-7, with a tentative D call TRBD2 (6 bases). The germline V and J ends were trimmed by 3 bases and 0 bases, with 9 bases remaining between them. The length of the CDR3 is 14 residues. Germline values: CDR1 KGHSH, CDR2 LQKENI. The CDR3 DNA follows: TGTGCCAGCTCACCGACTAGTTCCTCCTACGAGCAGTACTTC. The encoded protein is CASSPTSSSYEQYF.

The DNA of the CDR3 is TGTGCCAGCAGTTACTCGGCAGGTGGGGCCACCGGGGAGCTGTTTTTT. It encodes CASSYSAGGATGELFF. The chain has TRBV6-5 and TRBJ2-2, with TRBD1 as a possible D gene (5 bases). Trimming shortened V by 0 bases and J by 4 bases, and 12 bases separated the two germline ends. Germline values: CDR1 MNHEY, CDR2 SVGAGI. CDR3 size: 16 residues.

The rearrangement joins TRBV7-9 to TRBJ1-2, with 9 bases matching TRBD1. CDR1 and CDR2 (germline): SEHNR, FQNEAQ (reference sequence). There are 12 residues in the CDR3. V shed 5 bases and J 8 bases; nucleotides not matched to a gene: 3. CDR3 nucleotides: TGTGCCAGCAGCCGGACAGGGGAAGGCTACACCTTC. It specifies CASSRTGEGYTF. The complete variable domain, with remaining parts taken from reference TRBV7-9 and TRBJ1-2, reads DTGVSQNPRHKITKRGQNVTFRCDPISEHNRLYWYRQTLGQGPEFLTYFQNEAQLEKSRLLSDRFSAERPKGSFSTLEIQRTEQGDSAMYLCASSRTGEGYTFGSGTRLTVV.

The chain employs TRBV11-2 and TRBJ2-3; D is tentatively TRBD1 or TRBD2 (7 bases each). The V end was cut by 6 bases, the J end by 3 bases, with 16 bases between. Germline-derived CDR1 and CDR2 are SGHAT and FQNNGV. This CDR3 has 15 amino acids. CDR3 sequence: CASSWEGAWTDTQYF. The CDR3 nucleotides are TGTGCCAGCAGTTGGGAGGGGGCTTGGACAGATACGCAGTATTTT.

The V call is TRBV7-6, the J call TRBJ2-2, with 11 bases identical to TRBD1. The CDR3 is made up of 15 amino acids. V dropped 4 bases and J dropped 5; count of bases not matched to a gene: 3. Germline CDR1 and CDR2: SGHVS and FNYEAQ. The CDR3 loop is CASSSGTGGTGELFF. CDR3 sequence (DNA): TGTGCCAGCAGCTCTGGGACAGGGGGGACCGGGGAGCTGTTTTTT.

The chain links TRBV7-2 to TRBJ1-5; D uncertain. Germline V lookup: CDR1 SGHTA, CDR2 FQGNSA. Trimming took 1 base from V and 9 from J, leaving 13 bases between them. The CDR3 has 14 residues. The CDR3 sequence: CASSLESGERPQHF. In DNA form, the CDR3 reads TGTGCCAGCAGCTTAGAGTCGGGCGAGAGGCCCCAGCATTTT.

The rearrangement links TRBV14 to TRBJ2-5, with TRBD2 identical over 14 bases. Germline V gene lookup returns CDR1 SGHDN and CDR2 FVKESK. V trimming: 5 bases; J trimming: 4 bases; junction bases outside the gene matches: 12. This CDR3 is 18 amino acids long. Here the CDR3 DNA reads TGTGCCAGCAGCAAAAGAGGGGGACTAGCGGGAGCGGGAGAGACCCAGTACTTC. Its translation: CASSKRGGLAGAGETQYF.

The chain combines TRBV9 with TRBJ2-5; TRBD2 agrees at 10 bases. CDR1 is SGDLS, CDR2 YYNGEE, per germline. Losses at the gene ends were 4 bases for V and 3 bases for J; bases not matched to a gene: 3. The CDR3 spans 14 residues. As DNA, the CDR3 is TGTGCCAGCAGCCCCCTAGCGGGGGAAGAGACCCAGTACTTC. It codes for CASSPLAGEETQYF.

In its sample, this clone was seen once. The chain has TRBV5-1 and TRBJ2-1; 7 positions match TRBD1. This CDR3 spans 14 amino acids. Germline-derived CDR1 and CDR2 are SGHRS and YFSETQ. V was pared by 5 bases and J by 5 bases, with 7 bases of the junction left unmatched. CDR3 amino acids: CASRSGQLDNEQFF. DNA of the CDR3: TGCGCCAGCAGGTCGGGACAGCTGGACAATGAGCAGTTCTTC.

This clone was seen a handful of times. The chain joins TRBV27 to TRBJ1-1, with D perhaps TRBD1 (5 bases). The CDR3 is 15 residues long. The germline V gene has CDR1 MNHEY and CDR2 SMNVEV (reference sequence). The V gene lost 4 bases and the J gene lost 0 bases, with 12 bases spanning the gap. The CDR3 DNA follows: TGTGCCAGCAGTTCCCATACAGGAGTGAACACTGAAGCTTTCTTT. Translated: CASSSHTGVNTEAFF.

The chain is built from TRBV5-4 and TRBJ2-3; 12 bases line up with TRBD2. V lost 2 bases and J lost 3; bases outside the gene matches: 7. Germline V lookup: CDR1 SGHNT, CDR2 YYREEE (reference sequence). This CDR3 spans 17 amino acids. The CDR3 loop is CASSFRLAGAETDTQYF. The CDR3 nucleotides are TGTGCCAGCAGCTTCAGACTAGCGGGAGCTGAGACAGATACGCAGTATTTT.

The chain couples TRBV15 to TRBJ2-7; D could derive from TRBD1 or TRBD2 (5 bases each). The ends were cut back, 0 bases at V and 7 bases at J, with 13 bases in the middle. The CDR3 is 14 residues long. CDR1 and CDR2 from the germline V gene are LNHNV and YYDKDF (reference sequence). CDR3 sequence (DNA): TGTGCCACCAGCAGAGATAGGCTAGCAGGGGAGCAGTACTTC. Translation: CATSRDRLAGEQYF.

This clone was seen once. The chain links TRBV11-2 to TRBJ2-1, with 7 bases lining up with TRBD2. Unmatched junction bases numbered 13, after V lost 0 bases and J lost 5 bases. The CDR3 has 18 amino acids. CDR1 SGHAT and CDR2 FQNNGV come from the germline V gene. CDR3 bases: TGTGCCAGCAGCTTAGATCGCCGAGCGGGGAGAAGGCACAATGAGCAGTTCTTC. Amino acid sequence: CASSLDRRAGRRHNEQFF.

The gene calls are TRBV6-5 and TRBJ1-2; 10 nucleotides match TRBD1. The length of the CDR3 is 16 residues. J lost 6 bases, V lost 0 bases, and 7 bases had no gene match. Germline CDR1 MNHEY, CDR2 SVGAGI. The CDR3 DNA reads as TGTGCCAGCAGTTACTCCGGGACAGGGGTTTGGAATGGCTACACCTTC. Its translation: CASSYSGTGVWNGYTF.

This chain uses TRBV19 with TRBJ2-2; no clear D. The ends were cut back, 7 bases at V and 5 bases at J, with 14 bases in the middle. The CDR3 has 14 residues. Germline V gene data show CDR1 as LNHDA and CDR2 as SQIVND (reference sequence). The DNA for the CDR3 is TGTGCCAGTAATACGGAAGTGAGGACCGGGGAGCTGTTTTTT. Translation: CASNTEVRTGELFF.